Included here is one T cell receptor (beta chain) sequence, with context. Its target is unknown. The authors ran a second PCR of roughly 7 to 11 cycles using a sample-barcoded 5' primer and a J-beta primer mix. MiXCR, run by TCRdb on the 5' RACE reads, gives a single entry per CDR3 protein. The sample consists of about 780,000 distinct CDR3 sequences, roughly 26% of them appearing once. The data were obtained in a study of blood T cells in healthy people across ages. Study outcomes and limitations: There were more naive CD4+ cells and higher diversity in long-lived donors than in aged donors. Observed TCR beta diversity showed a strong correlation with the percentage of naive T cells as measured by flow cytometry.

This same sample was also taken into another study, of T cells of mothers and their children.

This clonotype was sampled from a boy aged 5 to 17 in good health. Sequencing was carried out using blood.

The CDR3 nucleotides read TGTGCCAGCAGAAGGGACAGGGATGCAAAACTGTTTTTT. As protein: CASRRDRDAKLFF. The V gene is TRBV6-5, the J gene TRBJ1-4; 9 positions match TRBD1. In germline, CDR1 is MNHEY, CDR2 SVGAGI. CDR3 length equals 13 residues. V trimming: 6 bases; J trimming: 10 bases; junction bases outside the gene matches: 6.